One sample yielded the 20 T cell receptor beta chains listed below, sequenced in a study of T cell changes during pregnancy in multiple sclerosis. TCRdb's copy holds only in-frame clones and misses some; the assay was immunoSEQ multiplex PCR. The sample lists under 50,000 clones, more than 85% occurring once. Specimen: CD8+ T cells from peripheral blood mononuclear cells, collected in the third trimester of pregnancy. Every receptor here comes from a female donor with multiple sclerosis, enrolled in a pregnancy study.

This rearrangement joins TRBV5-4 to TRBJ2-7; D call uncertain. Germline CDR1 SGHNT, CDR2 YYREEE (reference sequence). Trimming shortened V by 4 bases and J by 5 bases, and 22 bases separated the two germline ends. CDR3 length equals 16 residues. The CDR3 DNA reads TGTGCCAGCAGCCCGCCGAAAGACGGAGTGGTCGACGAGCAGTACTTC. The encoded protein is CASSPPKDGVVDEQYF.

The J gene is TRBJ2-1, the V gene TRBV6-4, with 12 bases matching TRBD2. V shed 7 bases, J shed 0 bases, and the junction held 13 bases outside the gene matches. CDR1 is MRHNA, CDR2 SNTAGT, per germline. The CDR3 is 19 residues long. The DNA of the CDR3 is TGTGCCAGCAAAGCCTCGGGACTAGCGGGTGATAGCTCCTACAATGAGCAGTTCTTC. This gives the protein CASKASGLAGDSSYNEQFF.

The rearrangement uses TRBV6-1 and TRBJ1-2, with a tentative D call TRBD1 (6 bases). Trimming took 0 bases from V and 4 from J, leaving 9 bases between them. The germline V gene has CDR1 MNHNS and CDR2 SASEGT. The CDR3 extends over 14 amino acids. CDR3 sequence (DNA): TGTGCCAGCAGTGAAGCTGAACAGGGCTATGGCTACACCTTC. This codes for CASSEAEQGYGYTF.

V usage is TRBV4-1 and J usage is TRBJ2-7; TRBD1 agrees at 7 bases. Germline lookup yields CDR1 MGHRA and CDR2 YSYEKL. This CDR3 has 13 amino acids. V shed 4 bases and J 5 bases; nucleotides not matched to a gene: 5. This CDR3 reads CASSRQGRHEQYF. The CDR3 coding sequence is TGCGCCAGCAGCCGACAGGGTCGGCACGAGCAGTACTTC.

The V and J genes are TRBV5-1 and TRBJ1-1; 12 positions match TRBD1. J gave up 1 base and V 5 bases, and 9 bases lay outside the gene matches. The CDR3 length is 17 residues. CDR1 and CDR2 (germline): SGHRS, YFSETQ. CDR3 sequence: CASSGPPGQGANTEAFF. Written as DNA, the CDR3 is TGCGCCAGCAGTGGGCCCCCGGGACAGGGGGCGAACACTGAAGCTTTCTTT.

This clone was picked up one time. CDR3 in amino acids: CASSFPLGSLNTEAFF. The CDR3 DNA follows: TGTGCCAGCAGCTTCCCCCTGGGCAGCTTGAACACTGAAGCTTTCTTT. The chain links TRBV5-4 to TRBJ1-1, with D uncertain. The CDR3 is 16 amino acids. With 2 bases removed from V and 0 bases from J, the gap between germline ends came to 14 bases. Germline CDR1 is SGHNT and CDR2 is YYREEE (reference sequence).

This clone was counted once. The chain links TRBV13 to TRBJ2-7, with D hard to call. Germline lookup yields CDR1 PRHDT and CDR2 FYEKMQ (reference sequence). V was cut by 5 bases and J by 1 base, with 3 bases left in between. The CDR3 extends over 11 amino acids. The CDR3 reads CASSPSYEQYF. In nucleotides, the CDR3 is TGTGCCAGCAGCCCTTCCTACGAGCAGTACTTC.

The chain has TRBV2 and TRBJ1-5; a possible D gene is TRBD1 (5 bases). V dropped 3 bases and J dropped 0 bases, with 9 bases sitting between them. The germline V gene encodes CDR1 SNHLY and CDR2 FYNNEI. The CDR3 runs to 15 residues. CDR3 amino acids: CASSETAPSNQPQHF. CDR3 sequence (DNA): TGTGCCAGCAGTGAGACAGCTCCTAGCAATCAGCCCCAGCATTTT.

The rearrangement joins TRBV5-4 to TRBJ2-2; D remains ambiguous. Germline V lookup: CDR1 SGHNT, CDR2 YYREEE (reference sequence). The CDR3 spans 12 residues. V shed 4 bases and J shed 2 bases, with 3 bases lying between them. The CDR3 protein is CASSPNTGELFF. The CDR3 DNA is TGTGCCAGCAGCCCAAACACCGGGGAGCTGTTTTTT.

The CDR3 sequence: CASYEVTRPTGELFF. DNA of the CDR3: TGTGCCAGCTATGAGGTTACGCGACCCACCGGGGAGCTGTTTTTT. The chain joins TRBV2 to TRBJ2-2; D uncertain. The length of the CDR3 is 15 residues. V lost 8 bases and J lost 4, with 17 bases in between. Germline assignment: CDR1 SNHLY and CDR2 FYNNEI.

In DNA, the CDR3 is TGTGCCAGCAGTGAACTGGCAGATGAAGCTTTCTTT. Its protein is CASSELADEAFF. This chain links TRBV6-1 with TRBJ1-1; no firm D call. This CDR3 is 12 amino acids long. The germline V gene has CDR1 MNHNS and CDR2 SASEGT. Trimming removed 2 bases from V and 7 bases from J, with 8 bases in between.

The chain combines TRBV6-5 with TRBJ1-1; perhaps TRBD1 as D (6 bases). Trimming took off 4 bases at V and 8 bases at J, with 17 bases between the two ends. The CDR3 runs 14 residues. The germline CDR1 and CDR2 sequences are MNHEY and SVGAGI. CDR3 amino acids: CASSWTPIGGEAFF. The CDR3 DNA is TGTGCCAGCAGTTGGACCCCTATTGGGGGCGAAGCTTTCTTT.

V is TRBV27 and J is TRBJ2-3; D may be TRBD1 (6 bases). Germline loops: CDR1 MNHEY, CDR2 SMNVEV (reference sequence). With 9 bases removed from V and 1 base from J, the gap between germline ends came to 17 bases. The CDR3 length is 15 residues. The CDR3 nucleotides read TGTGCCAGTACTACCGGGACAACCGGCACAGATACGCAGTATTTT. Protein: CASTTGTTGTDTQYF.

The V gene is TRBV5-3, the J gene TRBJ2-5, with 11 bases that match TRBD2. TRBV5-3 is reported as an ORF; its role is uncertain. The V gene end was trimmed by 4 bases and the J gene end by 1 base; junction bases not matched to a gene: 0. The CDR3 length is 14 residues. The CDR3 nucleotides are TGTGCCAGAAGCCTAGCGGGGGGCCAAGAGACCCAGTACTTC. Its translation is CARSLAGGQETQYF.

This clone was picked up one time. This sequence joins TRBV27 and TRBJ2-7; a weak D match, TRBD1 (6 bases). Trimming removed 3 bases from V and 3 bases from J, with 15 bases in between. There are 15 residues in the CDR3. Germline CDR1 MNHEY, CDR2 SMNVEV (reference sequence). Here the CDR3 reads CASSFRRGRDYEQYF. In DNA, the CDR3 is TGTGCCAGCAGTTTCCGCAGGGGTCGTGACTACGAGCAGTACTTC.

The chain uses TRBV7-6 and TRBJ2-7; TRBD2 might be the D (5 bases). The germline gives CDR1 SGHVS, CDR2 FNYEAQ. Between the trimmed V and J ends, which lost 5 bases and 6 bases, there was a span of 11 bases. The CDR3 has 12 residues. The DNA for the CDR3 is TGTGCCAGCAGCCCACTAGAACGCGAGCAGTACTTC. It yields the protein CASSPLEREQYF.

This chain connects TRBV7-9 to TRBJ2-7; 11 positions match TRBD2. This CDR3 spans 15 amino acids. The V gene end was trimmed by 3 bases and the J gene end by 3 bases; junction bases not matched to a gene: 4. Germline assignment: CDR1 SEHNR and CDR2 FQNEAQ (reference sequence). CDR3 bases: TGTGCCAGCAGCTTGGGGACTAGCGGTGGCTACGAGCAGTACTTC. Protein product: CASSLGTSGGYEQYF.

The chain carries TRBV11-1 and TRBJ2-7, with 9 bases aligning to TRBD1. This CDR3 contains 14 residues. Germline lookup yields CDR1 SGHAT and CDR2 FQDESV (reference sequence). Germline trimming cut 5 bases from V and 3 bases from J; bases unmatched to any gene: 5. CDR3 residues: CASSPGQGYYEQYF. The CDR3 region has the DNA TGTGCCAGCAGCCCGGGACAGGGATACTACGAGCAGTACTTC.

J is TRBJ2-5 and V is TRBV30; 8 nucleotides agree with TRBD1. Trimming took 1 base from V and 4 from J; bases not matched to a gene: 8. The CDR3 runs to 15 residues. Germline V gene sequence: CDR1 GTSNPN, CDR2 SVGIG (reference sequence). The CDR3 loop reads CAWSASTGVGETQYF. As DNA, the CDR3 is TGTGCCTGGAGTGCATCGACAGGGGTGGGAGAGACCCAGTACTTC.

The V and J genes are TRBV9 and TRBJ1-1, with unresolved D. The CDR3 extends over 14 amino acids. Germline loops: CDR1 SGDLS, CDR2 YYNGEE. V dropped 3 bases and J dropped 5 bases, with 14 bases sitting between them. The CDR3: CASSADGSTTEAFF. Written as DNA, the CDR3 is TGTGCCAGCAGCGCCGACGGGTCCACGACTGAAGCTTTCTTT.